The following is a TCR beta chain sequence with its context. Germline-derived CDR1 and CDR2 are SGHAT and FQDESV (reference sequence). The CDR3 is made up of 16 amino acids. V was pared by 4 bases and J by 0 bases, with 14 bases between. The sample comes from a study of blood T cell repertoires in COVID-19. On the study more broadly: The analysed material was cDNA or gDNA that came from T cells, B-cell-depleted T cells, or PBMCs.

Data came from immunoSEQ multiplex PCR; TCRdb stores just in-frame clones and leaves some out. In the table there are roughly 280,000 clones, about 85% of which are singletons. The material sequenced was peripheral blood. The rearrangement uses TRBV11-1 and TRBJ2-3, with D hard to call. The receptor was derived from a woman in her fifties or sixties who had recovered from COVID-19. DNA for the CDR3: TGTGCCAGCAGCTCCCCCCTGCAGACTAGCACAGATACGCAGTATTTT. This translates into CASSSPLQTSTDTQYF.